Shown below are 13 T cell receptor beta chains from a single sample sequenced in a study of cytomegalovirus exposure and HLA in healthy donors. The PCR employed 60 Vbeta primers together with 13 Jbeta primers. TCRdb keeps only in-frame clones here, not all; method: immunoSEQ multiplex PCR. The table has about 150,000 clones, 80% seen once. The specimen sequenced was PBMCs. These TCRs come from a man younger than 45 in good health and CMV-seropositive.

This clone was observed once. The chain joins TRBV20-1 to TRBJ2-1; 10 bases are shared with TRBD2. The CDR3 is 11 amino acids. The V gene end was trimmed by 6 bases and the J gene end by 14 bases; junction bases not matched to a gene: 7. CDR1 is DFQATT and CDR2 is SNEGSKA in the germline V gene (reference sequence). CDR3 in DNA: TGCAGTGCCCAGCATAGCGGGAGGAAGTTCTTC. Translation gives CSAQHSGRKFF.

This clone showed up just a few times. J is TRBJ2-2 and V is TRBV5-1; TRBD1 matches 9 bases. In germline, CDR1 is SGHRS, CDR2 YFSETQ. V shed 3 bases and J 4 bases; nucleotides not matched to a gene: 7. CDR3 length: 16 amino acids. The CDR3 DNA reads TGCGCCAGCAGCTGGACCCGGACAGGGGCCACCGGGGAGCTGTTTTTT. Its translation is CASSWTRTGATGELFF.

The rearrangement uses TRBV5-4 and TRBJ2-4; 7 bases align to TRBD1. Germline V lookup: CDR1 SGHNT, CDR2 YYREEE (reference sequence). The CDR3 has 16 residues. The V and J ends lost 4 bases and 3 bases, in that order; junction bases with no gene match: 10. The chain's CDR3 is CASSTRTGGGKNIQYF. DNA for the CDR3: TGTGCCAGCAGCACCCGGACAGGAGGAGGCAAAAACATTCAGTACTTC.

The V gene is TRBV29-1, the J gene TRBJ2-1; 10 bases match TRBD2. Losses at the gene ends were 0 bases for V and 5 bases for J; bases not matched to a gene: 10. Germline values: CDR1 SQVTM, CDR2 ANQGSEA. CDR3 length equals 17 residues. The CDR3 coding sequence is TGCAGCGTTGAAGAGAATCCTAGAGGACTAGCGGACAATGAGCAGTTCTTC. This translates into CSVEENPRGLADNEQFF.

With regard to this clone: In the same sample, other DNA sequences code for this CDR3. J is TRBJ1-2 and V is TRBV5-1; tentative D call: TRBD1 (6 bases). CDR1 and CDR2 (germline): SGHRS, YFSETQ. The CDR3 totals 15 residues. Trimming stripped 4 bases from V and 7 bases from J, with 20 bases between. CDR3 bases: TGCGCCAGCAGCCTGTCTCCAGGGGCCCTTGGTGGCTACACCTTC. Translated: CASSLSPGALGGYTF.

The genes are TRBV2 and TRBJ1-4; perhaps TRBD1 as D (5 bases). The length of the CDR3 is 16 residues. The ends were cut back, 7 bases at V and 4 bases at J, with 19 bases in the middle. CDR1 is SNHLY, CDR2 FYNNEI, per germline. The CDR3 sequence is CASTQTRRGNNEKLFF. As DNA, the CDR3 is TGTGCCAGCACACAAACGAGAAGGGGTAATAATGAAAAACTGTTTTTT.

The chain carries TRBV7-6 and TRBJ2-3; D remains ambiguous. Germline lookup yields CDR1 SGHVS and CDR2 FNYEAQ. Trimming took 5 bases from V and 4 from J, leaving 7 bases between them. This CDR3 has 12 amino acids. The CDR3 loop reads CASSLNSDTQYF. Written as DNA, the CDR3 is TGTGCCAGCAGCCTAAACTCAGATACGCAGTATTTT.

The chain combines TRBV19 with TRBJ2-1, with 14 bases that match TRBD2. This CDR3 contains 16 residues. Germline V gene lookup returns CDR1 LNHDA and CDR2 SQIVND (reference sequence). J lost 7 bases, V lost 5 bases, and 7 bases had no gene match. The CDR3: CASSEGLAGEMNEQFF. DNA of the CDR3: TGTGCCAGTAGTGAGGGACTAGCGGGAGAGATGAATGAGCAGTTCTTC.

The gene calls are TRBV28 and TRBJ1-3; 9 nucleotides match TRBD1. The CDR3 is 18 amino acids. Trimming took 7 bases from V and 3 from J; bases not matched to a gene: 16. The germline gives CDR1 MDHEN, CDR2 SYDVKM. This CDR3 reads CASTPGTGRPHFGNTIYF. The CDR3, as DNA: TGTGCCAGCACCCCCGGGACAGGGCGCCCACATTTTGGAAACACCATATATTTT.

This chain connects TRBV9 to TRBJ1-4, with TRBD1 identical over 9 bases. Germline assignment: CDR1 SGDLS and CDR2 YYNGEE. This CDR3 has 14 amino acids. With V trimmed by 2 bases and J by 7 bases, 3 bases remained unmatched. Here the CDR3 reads CASSVDRGSEKLFF. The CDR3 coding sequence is TGTGCCAGCAGCGTTGACAGGGGGAGTGAAAAACTGTTTTTT.

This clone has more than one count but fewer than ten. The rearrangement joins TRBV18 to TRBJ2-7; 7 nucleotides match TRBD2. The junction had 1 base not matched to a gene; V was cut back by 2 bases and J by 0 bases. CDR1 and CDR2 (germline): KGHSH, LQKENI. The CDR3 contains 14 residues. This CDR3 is CASSPGLDSYEQYF. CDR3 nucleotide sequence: TGTGCCAGCTCACCAGGACTAGACTCCTACGAGCAGTACTTC.

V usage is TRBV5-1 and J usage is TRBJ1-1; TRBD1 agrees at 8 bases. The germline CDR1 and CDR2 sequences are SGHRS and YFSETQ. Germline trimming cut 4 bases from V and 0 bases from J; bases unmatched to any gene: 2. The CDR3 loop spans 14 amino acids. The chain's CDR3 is CASSMGQVNTEAFF. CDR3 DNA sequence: TGCGCCAGCAGCATGGGACAGGTGAACACTGAAGCTTTCTTT.

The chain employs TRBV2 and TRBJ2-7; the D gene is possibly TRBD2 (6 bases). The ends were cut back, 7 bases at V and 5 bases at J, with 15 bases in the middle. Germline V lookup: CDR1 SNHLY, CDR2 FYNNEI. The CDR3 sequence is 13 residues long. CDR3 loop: CASIRGNANEQYF. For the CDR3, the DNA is TGTGCCAGCATCCGCGGGAACGCCAACGAGCAGTACTTC. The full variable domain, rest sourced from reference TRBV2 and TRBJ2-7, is EPEVTQTPSHQVTQMGQEVILRCVPISNHLYFYWYRQILGQKVEFLVSFYNNEISEKSEIFDDQFSVERPDGSNFTLKIRSTKLEDSAMYFCASIRGNANEQYFGPGTRLTVT.